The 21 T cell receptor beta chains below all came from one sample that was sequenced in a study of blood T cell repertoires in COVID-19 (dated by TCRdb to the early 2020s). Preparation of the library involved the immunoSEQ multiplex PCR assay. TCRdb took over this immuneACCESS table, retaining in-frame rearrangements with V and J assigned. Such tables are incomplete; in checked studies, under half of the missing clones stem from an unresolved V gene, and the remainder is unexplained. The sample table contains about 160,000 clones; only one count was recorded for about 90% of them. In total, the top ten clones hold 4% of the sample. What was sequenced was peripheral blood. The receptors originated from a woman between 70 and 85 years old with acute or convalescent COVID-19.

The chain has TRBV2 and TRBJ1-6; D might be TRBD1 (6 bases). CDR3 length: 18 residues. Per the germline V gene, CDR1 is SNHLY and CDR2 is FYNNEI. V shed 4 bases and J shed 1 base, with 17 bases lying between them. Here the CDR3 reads CASSVLRGTGSYNSPLHF. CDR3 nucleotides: TGTGCCAGCAGTGTTCTCAGGGGAACGGGTTCCTATAATTCACCCCTCCACTTT.

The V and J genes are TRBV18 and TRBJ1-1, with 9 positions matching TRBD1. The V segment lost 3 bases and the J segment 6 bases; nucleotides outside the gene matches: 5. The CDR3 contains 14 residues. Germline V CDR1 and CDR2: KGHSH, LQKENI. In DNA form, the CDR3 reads TGTGCCAGCTCACCCTTGACAGGGGGTGCTGAAGCTTTCTTT. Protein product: CASSPLTGGAEAFF.

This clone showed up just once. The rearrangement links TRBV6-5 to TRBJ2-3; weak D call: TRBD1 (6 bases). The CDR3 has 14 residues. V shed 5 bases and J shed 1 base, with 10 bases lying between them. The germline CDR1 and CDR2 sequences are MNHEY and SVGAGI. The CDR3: CASSPTGGTDTQYF. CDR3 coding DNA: TGTGCCAGCAGTCCGACAGGAGGCACAGATACGCAGTATTTT.

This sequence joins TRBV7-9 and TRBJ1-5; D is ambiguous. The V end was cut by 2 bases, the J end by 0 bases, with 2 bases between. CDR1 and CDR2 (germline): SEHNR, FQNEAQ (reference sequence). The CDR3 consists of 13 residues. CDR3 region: CASSLRSNQPQHF. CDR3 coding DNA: TGTGCCAGCAGCTTACGTAGCAATCAGCCCCAGCATTTT. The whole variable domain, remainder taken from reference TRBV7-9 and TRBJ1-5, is DTGVSQNPRHKITKRGQNVTFRCDPISEHNRLYWYRQTLGQGPEFLTYFQNEAQLEKSRLLSDRFSAERPKGSFSTLEIQRTEQGDSAMYLCASSLRSNQPQHFGDGTRLSIL.

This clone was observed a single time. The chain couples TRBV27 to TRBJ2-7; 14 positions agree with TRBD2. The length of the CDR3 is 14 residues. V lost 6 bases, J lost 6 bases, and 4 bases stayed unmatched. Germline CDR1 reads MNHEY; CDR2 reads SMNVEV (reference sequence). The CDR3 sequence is CASRGLAGGGEQYF. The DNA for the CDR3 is TGTGCCAGCAGAGGACTAGCGGGAGGAGGCGAGCAGTACTTC.

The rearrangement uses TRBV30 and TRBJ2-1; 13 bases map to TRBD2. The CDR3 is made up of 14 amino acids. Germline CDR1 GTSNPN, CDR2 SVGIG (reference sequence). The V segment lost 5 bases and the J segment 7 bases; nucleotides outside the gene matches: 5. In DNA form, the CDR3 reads TGTGCCTGGGAGGGGACTAGCGGGATGAATGAGCAGTTCTTC. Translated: CAWEGTSGMNEQFF.

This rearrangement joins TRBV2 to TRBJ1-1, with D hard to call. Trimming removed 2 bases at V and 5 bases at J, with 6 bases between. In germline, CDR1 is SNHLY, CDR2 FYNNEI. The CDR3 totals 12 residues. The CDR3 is CASSESRTEAFF. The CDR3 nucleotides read TGTGCCAGCAGTGAATCGCGAACTGAAGCTTTCTTT.

The CDR3 region is CASSPKDETQRGLRNEKLFF. Written as DNA, the CDR3 is TGCGCCAGCAGCCCAAAAGACGAGACCCAGAGGGGGTTGCGCAATGAAAAACTGTTTTTT. The chain couples TRBV5-1 to TRBJ1-4; maybe TRBD1 (6 bases). The CDR3 contains 20 residues. Per germline, CDR1 SGHRS and CDR2 YFSETQ. With 4 bases removed from V and 5 bases from J, the gap between germline ends came to 30 bases.

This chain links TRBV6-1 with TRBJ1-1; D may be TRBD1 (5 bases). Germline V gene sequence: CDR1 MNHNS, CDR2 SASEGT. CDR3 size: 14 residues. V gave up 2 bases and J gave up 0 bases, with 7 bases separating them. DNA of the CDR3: TGTGCCAGCAGTGAAAGACAGTTGAACACTGAAGCTTTCTTT. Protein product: CASSERQLNTEAFF.

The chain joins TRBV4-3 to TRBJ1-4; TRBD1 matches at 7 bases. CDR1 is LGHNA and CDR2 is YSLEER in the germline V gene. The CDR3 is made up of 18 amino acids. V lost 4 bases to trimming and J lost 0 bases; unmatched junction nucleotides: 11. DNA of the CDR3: TGCGCCAGCAGCCGCTACACAGGGGCCACTGCAACTAATGAAAAACTGTTTTTT. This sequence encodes CASSRYTGATATNEKLFF.

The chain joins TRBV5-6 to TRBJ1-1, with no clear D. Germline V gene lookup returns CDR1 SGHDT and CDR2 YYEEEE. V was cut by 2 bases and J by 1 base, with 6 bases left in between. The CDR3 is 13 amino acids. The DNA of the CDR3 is TGTGCCAGCAGCTTCCGTCGGAACACTGAAGCTTTCTTT. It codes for CASSFRRNTEAFF.

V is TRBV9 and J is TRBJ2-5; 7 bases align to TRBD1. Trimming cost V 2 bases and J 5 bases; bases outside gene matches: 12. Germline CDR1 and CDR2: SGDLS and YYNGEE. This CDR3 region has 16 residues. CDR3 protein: CASSVRAGTVRETQYF. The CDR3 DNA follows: TGTGCCAGCAGCGTTCGCGCCGGGACAGTCAGGGAGACCCAGTACTTC.

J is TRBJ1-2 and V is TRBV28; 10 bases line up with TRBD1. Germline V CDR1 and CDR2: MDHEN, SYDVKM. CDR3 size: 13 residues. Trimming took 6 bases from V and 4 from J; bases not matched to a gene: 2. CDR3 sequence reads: CASRGQGRYGYTF. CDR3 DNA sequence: TGTGCCAGCAGGGGACAGGGGCGCTATGGCTACACCTTC.

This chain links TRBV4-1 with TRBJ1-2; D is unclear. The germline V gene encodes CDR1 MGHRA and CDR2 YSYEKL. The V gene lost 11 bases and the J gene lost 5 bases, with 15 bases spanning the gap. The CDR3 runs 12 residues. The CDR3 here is CASGGPPYGYTF. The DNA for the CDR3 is TGCGCCTCGGGAGGGCCTCCTTATGGCTACACCTTC.

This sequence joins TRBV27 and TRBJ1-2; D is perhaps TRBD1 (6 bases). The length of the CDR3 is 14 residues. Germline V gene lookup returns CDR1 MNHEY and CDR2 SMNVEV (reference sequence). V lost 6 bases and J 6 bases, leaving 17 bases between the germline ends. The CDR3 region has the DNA TGTGCCAGCAGCCGTACAGGGAGCTACGATGGCTACACCTTC. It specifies CASSRTGSYDGYTF.

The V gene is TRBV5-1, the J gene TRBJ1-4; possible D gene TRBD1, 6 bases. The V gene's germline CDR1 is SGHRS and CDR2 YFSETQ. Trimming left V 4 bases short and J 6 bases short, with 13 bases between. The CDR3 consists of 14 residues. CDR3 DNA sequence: TGCGCCAGCAGCCTAGGGGGATTTTATGAAAAACTGTTTTTT. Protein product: CASSLGGFYEKLFF.

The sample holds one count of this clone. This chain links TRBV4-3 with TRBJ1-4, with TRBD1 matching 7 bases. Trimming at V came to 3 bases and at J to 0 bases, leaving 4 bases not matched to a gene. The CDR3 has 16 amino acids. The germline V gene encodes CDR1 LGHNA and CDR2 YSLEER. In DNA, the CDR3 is TGCGCCAGCAGCCAGGGAACAGGGGCAACTAATGAAAAACTGTTTTTT. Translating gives CASSQGTGATNEKLFF.

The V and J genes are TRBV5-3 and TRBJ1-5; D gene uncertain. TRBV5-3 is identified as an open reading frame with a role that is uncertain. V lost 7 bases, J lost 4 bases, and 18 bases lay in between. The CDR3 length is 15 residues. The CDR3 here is CARRWKGGRNQPQHF. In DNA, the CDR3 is TGTGCCAGACGCTGGAAAGGCGGCAGAAATCAGCCCCAGCATTTT.

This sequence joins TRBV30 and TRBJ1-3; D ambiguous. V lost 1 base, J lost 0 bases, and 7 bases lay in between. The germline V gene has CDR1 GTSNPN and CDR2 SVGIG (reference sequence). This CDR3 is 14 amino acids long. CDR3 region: CAWSGGNSGNTIYF. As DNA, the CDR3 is TGTGCCTGGAGTGGAGGGAACTCTGGAAACACCATATATTTT.

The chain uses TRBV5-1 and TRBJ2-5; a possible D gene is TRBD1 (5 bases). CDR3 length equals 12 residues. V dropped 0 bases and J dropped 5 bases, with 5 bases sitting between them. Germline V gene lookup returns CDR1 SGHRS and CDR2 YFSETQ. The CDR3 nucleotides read TGCGCCAGCAGCTTGGACAGGGAGACCCAGTACTTC. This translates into CASSLDRETQYF.

The CDR3 protein is CASSFGTGAVTDTQYF. DNA of the CDR3: TGCGCCAGCAGCTTTGGGACAGGGGCGGTCACAGATACGCAGTATTTT. The chain carries TRBV5-1 and TRBJ2-3; TRBD1 agrees at 10 bases. The CDR3 is made up of 16 amino acids. The germline V gene has CDR1 SGHRS and CDR2 YFSETQ. Trimming removed 2 bases from V and 2 bases from J; junction bases left unmatched: 5.